This TCR beta chain was sequenced in a study of cytomegalovirus exposure and HLA in healthy donors. Study in general: Earlier results showed roughly 120 million unique TCR beta sequences derived from some 180 million T cells.

Primers for the PCR totalled 60 Vbeta and 13 Jbeta. Sequencing used immunoSEQ multiplex PCR; TCRdb keeps in-frame clones, though not all of them. The sample lists 120,000 or so clones; roughly 80% were seen once. Findings of the study overall: HLA allele associations emerged for about 16,000 TCR beta sequences in a later analysis, at 0.05 false discovery rate. A classifier reportedly called cytomegalovirus status with high sensitivity and specificity. As a later analysis revealed, most CMV-associated TCR beta chains appeared HLA-restricted.

This clone has a single count. Its antigen is currently unknown. Material for sequencing was PBMCs. The sequence came from a man aged 25-40 years in good health and CMV-seronegative.

CDR3 coding DNA: TGTGCCAGCAGCTCCGGGACAGGGGGCGATAGCCACTTT. Its translation is CASSSGTGGDSHF. The genes are TRBV9 and TRBJ1-6, with TRBD1 matching over 12 bases. J was trimmed by 18 bases and V by 4 bases; bases with no gene match: 8. The CDR3 sequence is 13 residues long. Germline values: CDR1 SGDLS, CDR2 YYNGEE.